The 6 T cell receptor beta chains below all came from one sample that was sequenced in a study of cytomegalovirus exposure and HLA in healthy donors. PCR was performed using 60 Vbeta and 13 Jbeta primers. The method was immunoSEQ multiplex PCR; TCRdb's version includes in-frame clones alone and lacks a portion of them. The table includes about 73,000 clones, around 75% detected once. The sequenced sample consisted of PBMCs. All receptors come from a man aged 65 to 85 in good health and CMV-seronegative.

This clone was seen a handful of times. The chain links TRBV4-3 to TRBJ1-6; TRBD1 matches 7 bases. Germline CDR1 reads LGHNA; CDR2 reads YSLEER. CDR3 length: 16 residues. The V and J ends lost 1 base and 4 bases, in that order; junction bases with no gene match: 4. The CDR3 region has the DNA TGCGCCAGCAGCCAAGCCAGGGGGGATTATAATTCACCCCTCCACTTT. It translates to CASSQARGDYNSPLHF.

The J gene is TRBJ2-3, the V gene TRBV27, with TRBD2 matching 7 bases. Germline CDR1 is MNHEY and CDR2 is SMNVEV (reference sequence). The CDR3 totals 16 residues. Trimming removed 4 bases from V and 2 bases from J; junction bases left unmatched: 9. CDR3 residues: CASSSLSGEVTDTQYF. CDR3 nucleotides: TGTGCCAGCAGTTCCTTAAGCGGGGAAGTCACAGATACGCAGTATTTT.

As for this clone: A junction end diverges from the germline sequence, so it may reflect a read error. The chain uses TRBV2 and TRBJ1-2; D is possibly TRBD1 (6 bases). Germline V gene lookup returns CDR1 SNHLY and CDR2 FYNNEI. This CDR3 is built from 12 residues. CDR3 nucleotides: TGTGCCAGCAGTGGACAAAGGACAGTACCCCTCTTC. This sequence encodes CASSGQRTVPLF.

This clone has more than one count but fewer than ten. The junction differs from germline at one of its ends, possibly a read error. The rearrangement uses TRBV7-9 and TRBJ2-5; 11 nucleotides agree with TRBD1. CDR3 size: 18 residues. The germline V gene encodes CDR1 SEHNR and CDR2 FQNEAQ (reference sequence). The CDR3 loop is CSSSLTSWWGQGGETQYF. CDR3 nucleotide sequence: TGTTCCAGCAGCTTAACTAGTTGGTGGGGACAGGGGGGGGAGACCCAGTACTTC. Variable domain in full (rest from reference TRBV7-9 and TRBJ2-5): DTGVSQNPRHKITKRGQNVTFRCDPISEHNRLYWYRQTLGQGPEFLTYFQNEAQLEKSRLLSDRFSAERPKGSFSTLEIQRTEQGDSAMYLCSSSLTSWWGQGGETQYFGPGTRLLVL.

A note on this clone: The same CDR3 arises from other DNA sequences in this sample as well. The chain carries TRBV27 and TRBJ1-1; weak D call: TRBD1 (6 bases). V was clipped by 6 bases and J by 11 bases, with 22 bases between them. This CDR3 has 14 amino acids. Germline V gene lookup returns CDR1 MNHEY and CDR2 SMNVEV (reference sequence). The CDR3: CASSLGPPGHLAFF. Here the CDR3 DNA reads TGTGCCAGCAGCTTGGGTCCTCCGGGACATCTGGCTTTCTTT.

This clone was seen just once. This rearrangement joins TRBV7-5 to TRBJ2-3; TRBD2 reflects the table's D call only, with no check against the DNA. TRBV7-5 is shown as a pseudogene. The CDR3 has 14 residues. The CDR3 DNA reads TGTGACCCTCCCCGGGGTGGGAGCACAGATACGCAGTATTTT. This codes for CDPPRGGSTDTQYF.